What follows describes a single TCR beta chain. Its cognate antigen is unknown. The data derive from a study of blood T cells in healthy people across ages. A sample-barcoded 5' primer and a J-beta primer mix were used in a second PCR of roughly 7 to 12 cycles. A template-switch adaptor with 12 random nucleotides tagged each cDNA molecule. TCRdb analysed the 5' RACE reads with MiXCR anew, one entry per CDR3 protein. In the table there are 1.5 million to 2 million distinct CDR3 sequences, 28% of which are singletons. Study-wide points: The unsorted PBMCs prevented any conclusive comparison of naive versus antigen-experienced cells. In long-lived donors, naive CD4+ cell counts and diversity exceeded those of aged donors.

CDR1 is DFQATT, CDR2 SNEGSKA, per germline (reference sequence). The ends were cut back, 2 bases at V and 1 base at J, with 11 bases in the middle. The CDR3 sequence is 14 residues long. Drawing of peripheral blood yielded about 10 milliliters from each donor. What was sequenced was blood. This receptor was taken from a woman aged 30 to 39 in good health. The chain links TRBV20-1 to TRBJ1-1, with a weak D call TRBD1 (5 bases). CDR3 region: CSARKETANTEAFF. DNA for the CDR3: TGCAGTGCTAGAAAGGAGACAGCGAACACTGAAGCTTTCTTT.